This T cell receptor (beta chain) was documented in a study of control samples from healthy donors and cancer patients. V was cut by 3 bases and J by 4 bases, with 4 bases left in between. The CDR3 extends over 12 amino acids. Germline lookup yields CDR1 SGHTA and CDR2 FQGNSA. Only in-frame clones appear in the TCRdb table, and some are missing; sequencing was by immunoSEQ multiplex PCR. This sample yields 70,000 or so clones, of which about four fifths are seen a single time; around 3% belongs to the top ten. This receptor was obtained from a woman aged 50 to 65 with lung cancer. This chain links TRBV7-2 with TRBJ1-5, with D hard to call. The source material was PBMCs. The CDR3 region is CASSLDNQPQHF. CDR3 in DNA: TGTGCCAGCAGCTTGGATAATCAGCCCCAGCATTTT.